This T cell receptor beta chain was sequenced in a study of cytomegalovirus exposure and HLA in healthy donors. The V gene lost 5 bases and the J gene lost 6 bases, with 16 bases spanning the gap. The CDR3 spans 14 residues. In germline, CDR1 is SEHNR, CDR2 FQNEAQ (reference sequence). With regard to this clone: Its matching antigen is unknown.

General observations from the study: Most TCR sequences showed up rarely, but some public TCRs showed up in many donors. Reportedly, fewer N-insertions than the roughly 600-donor mean appeared in an Asian-associated ancestry cluster in a later analysis. A later analysis showed HLA-associated TCR beta chains outstripping equally common others in clonal expansion. Previously analyzed data showed that most TCR beta V segments were productive at a frequency of about 87% or about 30%.

Amplification used 60 Vbeta primers and 13 Jbeta primers. Method: immunoSEQ multiplex PCR; TCRdb's copy keeps in-frame clones and lacks some. The profile shows about 110,000 clones, over 60% of them singletons. This receptor was identified in a woman aged 45-59 years in good health and CMV-seropositive. The chain uses TRBV7-9 and TRBJ1-2; D is unresolved. Sequenced material: PBMCs. CDR3 nucleotides: TGTGCCAGCAGCCAGGCAAAACCGGTTAATGGCTACACCTTC. Amino acids: CASSQAKPVNGYTF.